These 3 T cell receptor beta chains originate from one sample sequenced in a study of cytomegalovirus exposure and HLA in healthy donors. Primers: 60 Vbeta forward and 13 Jbeta reverse. Repertoires were generated with immunoSEQ multiplex PCR, while TCRdb's copy carries only in-frame clones and drops some. Of about 140,000 clones in the sample, about 80% were seen once. The sequenced material came from PBMCs. These receptors were collected from a man between 40 and 49 years old in good health and CMV-seronegative.

This clone showed up just a few times. The genes are TRBV6-5 and TRBJ2-7, with D possibly matching TRBD1 (6 bases). CDR3 length: 15 residues. Trimming shortened V by 1 base and J by 5 bases, and 15 bases separated the two germline ends. Germline-derived CDR1 and CDR2 are MNHEY and SVGAGI. The CDR3 here is CASSYYPEGDHEQYF. The CDR3 DNA sequence: TGTGCCAGCAGTTACTACCCAGAGGGGGACCACGAGCAGTACTTC.

The rearrangement uses TRBV10-1 and TRBJ2-5, with D possibly TRBD1 on 7 matching bases. V was trimmed by 11 bases and J by 4 bases, leaving 17 bases between them. CDR3 length: 13 residues. Germline CDR1 reads WNHNN; CDR2 reads SYGVQD (reference sequence). CDR3 sequence reads: CAWRGRGRETQYF. CDR3 coding DNA: TGCGCCTGGAGGGGGCGGGGCCGAGAGACCCAGTACTTC.

The chain couples TRBV2 to TRBJ2-5; 7 bases align to TRBD1. This CDR3 has 15 residues. CDR1 and CDR2 from the germline V gene are SNHLY and FYNNEI. V dropped 4 bases and J dropped 4; count of bases not matched to a gene: 9. The CDR3 sequence: CASSADRVGLETQYF. The CDR3 region has the DNA TGTGCCAGCAGTGCCGACAGGGTCGGACTAGAGACCCAGTACTTC. Variable domain in full (rest from reference TRBV2 and TRBJ2-5): EPEVTQTPSHQVTQMGQEVILRCVPISNHLYFYWYRQILGQKVEFLVSFYNNEISEKSEIFDDQFSVERPDGSNFTLKIRSTKLEDSAMYFCASSADRVGLETQYFGPGTRLLVL.